What follows are 7 T cell receptor beta chains derived from one specimen sequenced in a study of control samples from healthy donors and cancer patients. Generated by immunoSEQ multiplex PCR, the TCRdb table keeps only in-frame clones and is missing some. Among under 85,000 clones listed, roughly 87% were seen once. Source material: PBMCs. Receptor source: a man between 60 and 75 years old with colorectal cancer.

The J gene is TRBJ2-7, the V gene TRBV3-1 (or the pseudogene TRBV3-2), with 11 bases identical to TRBD2. With 1 base clipped from V and 7 bases from J, the junction kept 6 bases outside the gene matches. This CDR3 comprises 15 residues. In germline, CDR1 is LGHDT, CDR2 YNNKEL (reference sequence). The CDR3: CASSQALRTSGEQYF. For the CDR3, the DNA is TGTGCCAGCAGCCAAGCCCTCAGGACTAGCGGGGAGCAGTACTTC.

The chain is built from TRBV4-1 and TRBJ1-1; no clear D. Germline CDR1 and CDR2: MGHRA and YSYEKL. The length of the CDR3 is 14 residues. Deletions cut 4 bases from V and 6 bases from J, with 15 bases between. The chain's CDR3 is CASSRPTRSPEAFF. DNA for the CDR3: TGCGCCAGCAGCCGCCCGACAAGGAGCCCTGAAGCTTTCTTT.

Notes on this clone: A junction end diverges from the germline sequence, so it may reflect a read error. This CDR3 is also generated by other DNA sequences in the sample. The chain joins TRBV2 to TRBJ2-1; TRBD1 agrees at 8 bases. CDR3 length: 15 amino acids. Germline loops: CDR1 SNHLY, CDR2 FYNNEI. The CDR3 sequence: CASSFQRQGRNEQFF. In DNA form, the CDR3 reads TGCGCCAGCAGTTTTCAGAGACAGGGGCGCAATGAGCAGTTCTTC.

This chain links TRBV19 with TRBJ2-7; TRBD2 is a possible D gene (5 bases). This CDR3 is built from 16 residues. V was cut by 5 bases and J by 5 bases, with 22 bases left in between. Germline CDR1 reads LNHDA; CDR2 reads SQIVND (reference sequence). The CDR3 coding sequence is TGTGCCAGTAGTTATTGGACTGGAGCCCTAGCAAACGAGCAGTACTTC. Its translation: CASSYWTGALANEQYF.

This chain links TRBV6-5 with TRBJ1-5; weak D call: TRBD1 (6 bases). The length of the CDR3 is 15 residues. Per the germline V gene, CDR1 is MNHEY and CDR2 is SVGAGI. The germline V and J ends were trimmed by 5 bases and 0 bases, with 11 bases remaining between them. CDR3 amino acids: CASSRDRRSNQPQHF. The DNA for the CDR3 is TGTGCCAGCAGTCGCGACAGGCGTAGCAATCAGCCCCAGCATTTT.

The table lists this clone with a few counts. The junction and the germline gene differ at one end; a read error may be behind it. V is TRBV23-1 and J is TRBJ2-7; no clear D. TRBV23-1 is an ORF for which the function is uncertain. The CDR3 consists of 13 residues. CDR3 nucleotide sequence: TGCGCCAGTAGTCATCCTATGACCTACGAGCAGTACTTC. Its translation: CASSHPMTYEQYF.

The rearrangement uses TRBV5-1 and TRBJ1-1; 9 bases fit TRBD1. CDR3 length equals 13 residues. Germline V lookup: CDR1 SGHRS, CDR2 YFSETQ. The junction had 6 bases not matched to a gene; V was cut back by 1 base and J by 11 bases. The CDR3 region is CASSLTGGRTAFF. The CDR3 DNA sequence: TGCGCCAGCAGCTTGACAGGGGGCAGGACGGCTTTCTTT.